This T cell receptor beta chain was retrieved from a study of response to subunit inactivated influenza vaccine. TCRdb passed the RT-PCR reads through MiXCR, listing each CDR3 protein once. The sample includes 500,000 or so distinct CDR3 sequences, approximately 15% of them seen just once. Germline assignment: CDR1 SGDLS and CDR2 YYNGEE. Germline trimming cut 4 bases from V and 2 bases from J; bases unmatched to any gene: 9. There are 16 residues in the CDR3. The starting material was CD4+ T cells sorted from PBMCs, obtained roughly 24 months after vaccination. The TCR originated in a man aged 50-75 years who received an inactivated influenza vaccine. The chain combines TRBV9 with TRBJ2-7; TRBD2 agrees at 10 bases. For the CDR3, the DNA is TGTGCCAGCAGCCCAGCCAGCGGGAGGGCAACCTACGAGCAGTACTTC. Protein product: CASSPASGRATYEQYF.